These T cell receptor beta chains were read from a single sample in a study of blood T cell repertoires in COVID-19. Data came from immunoSEQ multiplex PCR; TCRdb stores just in-frame clones and leaves some out. The table records roughly 120,000 clones, 70% to 90% of them present only once. Sequenced sample: peripheral blood. The receptors were gathered from a man aged 35 to 55 with acute or convalescent COVID-19. The CDR3 runs from the conserved cysteine through the conserved F or W. The order of the fields is J gene, V gene, CDR3 protein.

TRBJ2-1 | TRBV27 | CASSLYRGDEQFF
TRBJ2-5 | TRBV13 | CASSPGQGGETQYF
TRBJ2-1 | TRBV7-2 | CASRKGNSGRAYNEQFF
TRBJ2-7 | TRBV15 | CATSDYDRGYEQYF
TRBJ2-7 | TRBV7-9 | CASSLVQGPSYEQYF
TRBJ1-5 | TRBV4-1 | CASSLGQGIGSNQPQHF
TRBJ2-7 | TRBV18 | CASSPRGDYEQYF
TRBJ2-2 | TRBV5-4 | CASSFRKRTGGGELFF
TRBJ2-5 | TRBV7-3 | CASSLGLAGGHTETQYF
TRBJ1-2 | TRBV19 | CASSIPPDRGRDGYTF
TRBJ2-1 | TRBV5-4 | CASSNGLAGGVHNEQFF
TRBJ2-1 | TRBV7-2 | CASSFGRLAINEQFF
TRBJ2-2 | TRBV2 | CASIDRQRDGELFF
TRBJ1-2 | TRBV30 | CAWSLQAGGYTF
TRBJ1-1 | TRBV28 | CASSLQGSTEAFF
TRBJ2-5 | TRBV5-4 | CASSFGPQETQYF
TRBJ1-2 | TRBV30 | CAGHGQPYGYTF
TRBJ1-2 | TRBV18 | CASSPSGVHYGYTF
TRBJ2-5 | TRBV11-3 | CASSLSGGRQETQYF
TRBJ2-7 | TRBV2 | CASSARDRFYEQYF
TRBJ2-3 | TRBV6-5 | CASTRLAGSTDTQYF
TRBJ2-3 | TRBV5-1 | CASSSLSGGAEGTQYF
TRBJ2-2 | TRBV7-9 | CASSPGLANTGELFF
TRBJ2-1 | TRBV27 | CASSLTGTIKGEQFF
TRBJ2-3 | TRBV6-6 | CASIQPSTDTQYF
TRBJ2-5 | TRBV5-1 | CASSRGQFETQYF
TRBJ2-5 | TRBV5-1 | CASSLGTSGAQETQYF
TRBJ2-3 | TRBV5-1 | CASSLTSGITDTQYF
TRBJ2-2 | TRBV6-4 | CASSLGGTGELFF
TRBJ1-5 | TRBV2 | CASSERGGQIGQPQHF
TRBJ2-1 | TRBV19 | CASSIGQAYNEQFF
TRBJ2-3 | TRBV5-3 | CARSFQRDTDTQYF
TRBJ1-1 | TRBV28 | CASSLTGGRTEAFF
TRBJ2-7 | TRBV19 | CASSIGLAGGSEQYF
TRBJ2-7 | TRBV28 | CASITSGPPREQYF
TRBJ1-3 | TRBV10-3 | CAISERGISGNTIYF
TRBJ2-5 | TRBV18 | CASSPSAAQGTQYF
TRBJ2-7 | TRBV4-2 | CASSHDRGGLEQYF
TRBJ2-2 | TRBV19 | CASSHLAGGNTGELFF
TRBJ2-2 | TRBV18 | CASSPREFAGELFF
TRBJ2-1 | TRBV20-1 | CSASLSGGYNEQFF
TRBJ1-4 | TRBV19 | CASSITPPRKLFF